This T cell receptor (beta chain) was recovered during a study of T cells in Graves' hyperthyroidism and ophthalmopathy. The CDR3 spans 14 residues. V was trimmed by 4 bases and J by 7 bases, leaving 12 bases between them. Looked up from germline, CDR1 is KGHDR and CDR2 is SFDVKD. This clonotype has ten or more counts. TCR beta CDR3 sequences were amplified from RNA transcripts. TCR CDR3 underwent first-round RT-PCR with the HTBI primer set. Each CDR3 protein gets one entry after TCRdb re-called the multiplex PCR reads with MiXCR. The profile shows hundreds of thousands of distinct CDR3 sequences, 38% of them singletons.

Sequencing was done on a sample of blood. The gene calls are TRBV24-1 and TRBJ2-2, with D tentatively TRBD2 (5 bases). The clonotype originates from a man younger than 35 with Graves' hyperthyroidism. CDR3 in DNA: TGTGCCACCAGTGAGGGGAGAAGTGACGGGGAGCTGTTTTTT. As protein: CATSEGRSDGELFF.